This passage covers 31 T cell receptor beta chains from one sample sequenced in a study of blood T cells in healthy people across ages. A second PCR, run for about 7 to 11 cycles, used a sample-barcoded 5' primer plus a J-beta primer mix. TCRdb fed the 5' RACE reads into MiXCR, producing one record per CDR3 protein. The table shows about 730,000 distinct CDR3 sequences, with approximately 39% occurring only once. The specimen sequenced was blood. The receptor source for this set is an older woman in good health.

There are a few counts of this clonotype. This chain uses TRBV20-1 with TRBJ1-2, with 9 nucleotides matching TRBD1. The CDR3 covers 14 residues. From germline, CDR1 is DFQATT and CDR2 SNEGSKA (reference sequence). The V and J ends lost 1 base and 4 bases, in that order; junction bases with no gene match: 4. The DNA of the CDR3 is TGCAGTGCTAGAGTGGGACAGGGAATCTATGGCTACACCTTC. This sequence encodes CSARVGQGIYGYTF.

The DNA for the CDR3 is TGCGCCAGCAGCTTGAATGGACGGGGGGATAATGAAAAACTGTTTTTT. This codes for CASSLNGRGDNEKLFF. The V gene is TRBV5-1, the J gene TRBJ1-4; a weak D match, TRBD1 (5 bases). Deletions cut 1 base from V and 4 bases from J, with 14 bases between. The CDR3 spans 16 residues. Germline values: CDR1 SGHRS, CDR2 YFSETQ.

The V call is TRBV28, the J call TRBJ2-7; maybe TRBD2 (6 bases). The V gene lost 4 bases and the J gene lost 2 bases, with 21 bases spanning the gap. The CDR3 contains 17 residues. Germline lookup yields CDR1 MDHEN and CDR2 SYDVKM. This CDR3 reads CASSSPPGTRTTYEQYF. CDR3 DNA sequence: TGTGCCAGCAGTTCCCCACCCGGGACTCGTACAACCTACGAGCAGTACTTC.

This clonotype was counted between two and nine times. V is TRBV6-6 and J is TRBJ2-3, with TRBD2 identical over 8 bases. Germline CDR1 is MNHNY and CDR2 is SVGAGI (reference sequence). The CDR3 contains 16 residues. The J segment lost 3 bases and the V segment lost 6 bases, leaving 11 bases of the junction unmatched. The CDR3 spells CASSSRGGSGTDTQYF. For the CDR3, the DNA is TGTGCCAGCAGCTCCCGCGGGGGGAGTGGAACAGATACGCAGTATTTT.

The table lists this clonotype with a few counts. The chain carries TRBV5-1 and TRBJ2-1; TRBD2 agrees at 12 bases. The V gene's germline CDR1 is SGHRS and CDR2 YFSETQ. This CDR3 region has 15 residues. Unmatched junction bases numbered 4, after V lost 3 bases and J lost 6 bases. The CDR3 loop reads CASSSQTSGSNEQFF. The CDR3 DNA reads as TGCGCCAGCAGCTCGCAGACTAGCGGGAGCAATGAGCAGTTCTTC.

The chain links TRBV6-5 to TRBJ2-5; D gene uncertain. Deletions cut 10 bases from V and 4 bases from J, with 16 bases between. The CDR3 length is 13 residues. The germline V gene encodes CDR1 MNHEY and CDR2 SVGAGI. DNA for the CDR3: TGTGCCACCAGGACCGTTGGTAGAGAGACCCAGTACTTC. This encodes CATRTVGRETQYF.

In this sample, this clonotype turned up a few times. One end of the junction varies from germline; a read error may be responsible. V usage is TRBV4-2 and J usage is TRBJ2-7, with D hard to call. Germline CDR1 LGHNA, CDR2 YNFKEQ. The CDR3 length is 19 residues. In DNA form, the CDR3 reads TGTGCCAGCAGCCAAGAACCACAAAGCGTTGGTGGGAACTCCAACGAGCAGTACTTC. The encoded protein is CASSQEPQSVGGNSNEQYF.

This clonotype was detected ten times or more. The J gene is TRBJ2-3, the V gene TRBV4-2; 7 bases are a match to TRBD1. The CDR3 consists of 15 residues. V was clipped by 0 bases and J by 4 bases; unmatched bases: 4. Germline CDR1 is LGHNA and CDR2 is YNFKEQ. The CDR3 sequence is CASSQDGQAPDTQYF. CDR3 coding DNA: TGTGCCAGCAGCCAAGACGGACAGGCCCCAGATACGCAGTATTTT.

In nucleotides, the CDR3 is TGTGCCAGCAGTTTATTGGCAGGGAACACCGGGGAGCTGTTTTTT. Protein: CASSLLAGNTGELFF. J is TRBJ2-2 and V is TRBV12-3 or TRBV12-4; no clear D gene. Trimming removed 2 bases at V and 1 base at J, with 8 bases between. This CDR3 has 15 residues.

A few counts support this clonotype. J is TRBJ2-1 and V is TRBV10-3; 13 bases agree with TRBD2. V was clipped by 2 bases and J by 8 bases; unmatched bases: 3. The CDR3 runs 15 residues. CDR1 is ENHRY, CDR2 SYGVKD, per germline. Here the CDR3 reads CAISERTSGSHEQFF. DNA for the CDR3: TGTGCCATCAGTGAGAGGACTAGCGGGAGCCATGAGCAGTTCTTC.

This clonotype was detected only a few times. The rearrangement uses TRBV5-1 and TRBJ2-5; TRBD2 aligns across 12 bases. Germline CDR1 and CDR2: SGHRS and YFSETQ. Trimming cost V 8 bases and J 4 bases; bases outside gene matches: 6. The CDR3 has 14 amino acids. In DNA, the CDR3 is TGCGCCAGTAAGACTAGCGGGAGTGCAGAGACCCAGTACTTC. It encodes CASKTSGSAETQYF.

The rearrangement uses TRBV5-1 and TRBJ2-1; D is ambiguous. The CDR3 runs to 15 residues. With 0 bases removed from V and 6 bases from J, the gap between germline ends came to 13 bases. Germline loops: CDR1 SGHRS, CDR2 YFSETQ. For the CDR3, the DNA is TGCGCCAGCAGCTTGGTTGCTGGCGAGCTCAATGAGCAGTTCTTC. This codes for CASSLVAGELNEQFF.

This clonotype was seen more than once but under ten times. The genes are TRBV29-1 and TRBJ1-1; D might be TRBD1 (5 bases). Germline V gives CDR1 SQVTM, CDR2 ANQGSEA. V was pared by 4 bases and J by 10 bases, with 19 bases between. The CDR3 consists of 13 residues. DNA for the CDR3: TGCAGCGTTGTCCCCGGGACGGCCGAGGGAGCTTTCTTT. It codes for CSVVPGTAEGAFF.

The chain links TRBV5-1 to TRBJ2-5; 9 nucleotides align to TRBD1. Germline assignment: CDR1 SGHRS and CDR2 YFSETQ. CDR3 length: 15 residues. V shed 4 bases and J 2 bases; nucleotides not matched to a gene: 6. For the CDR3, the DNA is TGCGCCAGCAGCCCGGGGACAGGGACACAAGAGACCCAGTACTTC. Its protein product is CASSPGTGTQETQYF.

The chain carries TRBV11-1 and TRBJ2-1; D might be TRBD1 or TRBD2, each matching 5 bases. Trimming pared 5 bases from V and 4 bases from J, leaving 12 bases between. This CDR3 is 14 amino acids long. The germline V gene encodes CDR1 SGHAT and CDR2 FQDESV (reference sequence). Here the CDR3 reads CASSTTGRYNEQFF. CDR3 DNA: TGTGCCAGCAGCACAACGGGACGGTACAATGAGCAGTTCTTC.

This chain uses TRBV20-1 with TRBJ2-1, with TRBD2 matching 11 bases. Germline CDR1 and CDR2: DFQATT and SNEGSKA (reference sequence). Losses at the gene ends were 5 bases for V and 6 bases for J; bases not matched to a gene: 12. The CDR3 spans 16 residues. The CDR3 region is CSAGGVAGGPGNEQFF. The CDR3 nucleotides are TGCAGTGCTGGGGGTGTAGCGGGAGGGCCTGGCAATGAGCAGTTCTTC.

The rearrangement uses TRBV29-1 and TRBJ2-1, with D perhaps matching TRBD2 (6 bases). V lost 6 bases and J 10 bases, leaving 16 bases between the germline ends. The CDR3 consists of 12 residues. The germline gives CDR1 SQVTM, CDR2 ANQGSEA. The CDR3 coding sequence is TGCAGCGTCGGGACTCCCTTGCAGGAGCAGTTCTTC. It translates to CSVGTPLQEQFF.

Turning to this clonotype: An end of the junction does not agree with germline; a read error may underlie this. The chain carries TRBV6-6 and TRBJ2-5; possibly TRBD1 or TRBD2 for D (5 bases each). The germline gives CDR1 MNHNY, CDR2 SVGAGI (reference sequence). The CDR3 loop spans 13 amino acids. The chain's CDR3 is CASSLSGQETRYF. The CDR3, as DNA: TGTGCCAGCAGCCTCAGCGGACAAGAGACCCGGTACTTC.

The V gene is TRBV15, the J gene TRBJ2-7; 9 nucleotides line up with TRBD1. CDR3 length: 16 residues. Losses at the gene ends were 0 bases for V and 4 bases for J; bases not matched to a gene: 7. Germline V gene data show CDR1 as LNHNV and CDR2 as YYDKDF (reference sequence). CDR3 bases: TGTGCCACCAGCAGAGACCCAGGGACAGGGAGGTACGAGCAGTACTTC. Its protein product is CATSRDPGTGRYEQYF.

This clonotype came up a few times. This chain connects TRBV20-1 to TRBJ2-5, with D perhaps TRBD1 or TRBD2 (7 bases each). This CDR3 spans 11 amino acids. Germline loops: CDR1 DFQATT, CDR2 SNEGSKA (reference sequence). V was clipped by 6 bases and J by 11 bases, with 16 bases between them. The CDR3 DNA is TGCAGTGCCCCAGGGGGGGGGATGCAGTACTTC. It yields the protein CSAPGGGMQYF.

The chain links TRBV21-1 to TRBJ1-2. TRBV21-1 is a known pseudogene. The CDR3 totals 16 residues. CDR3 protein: CASSERGRRNNYGYTF. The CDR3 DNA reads TGTGCCAGCAGCGAAAGGGGACGGCGGAATAACTATGGCTACACCTTC.

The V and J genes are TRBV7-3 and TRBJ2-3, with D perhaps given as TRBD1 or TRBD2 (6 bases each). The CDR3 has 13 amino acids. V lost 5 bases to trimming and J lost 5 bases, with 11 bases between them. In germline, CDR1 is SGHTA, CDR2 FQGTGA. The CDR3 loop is CASSDRGLDTQYF. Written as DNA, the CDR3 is TGTGCCAGCAGCGACCGGGGGCTAGATACGCAGTATTTT.

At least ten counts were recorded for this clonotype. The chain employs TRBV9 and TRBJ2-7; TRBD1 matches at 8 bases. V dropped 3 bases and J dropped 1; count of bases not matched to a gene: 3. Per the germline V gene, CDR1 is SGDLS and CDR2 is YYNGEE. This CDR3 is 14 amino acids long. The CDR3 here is CASSAQGDSYEQYF. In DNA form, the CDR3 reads TGTGCCAGCAGCGCACAGGGGGATTCCTACGAGCAGTACTTC.

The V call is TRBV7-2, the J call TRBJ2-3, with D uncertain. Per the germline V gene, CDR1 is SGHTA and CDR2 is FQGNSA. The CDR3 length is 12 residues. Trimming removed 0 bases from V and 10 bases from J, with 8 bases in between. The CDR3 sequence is CASSLALDAQYF. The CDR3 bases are TGTGCCAGCAGCTTAGCCCTAGACGCGCAGTATTTT.

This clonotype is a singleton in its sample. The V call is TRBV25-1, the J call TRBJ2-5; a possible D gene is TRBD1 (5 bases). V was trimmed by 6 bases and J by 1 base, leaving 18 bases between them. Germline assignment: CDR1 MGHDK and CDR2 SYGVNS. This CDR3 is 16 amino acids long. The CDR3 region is CASSEGVGKIQETQYF. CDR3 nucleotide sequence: TGTGCCAGCAGCGAAGGGGTAGGGAAAATCCAAGAGACCCAGTACTTC.

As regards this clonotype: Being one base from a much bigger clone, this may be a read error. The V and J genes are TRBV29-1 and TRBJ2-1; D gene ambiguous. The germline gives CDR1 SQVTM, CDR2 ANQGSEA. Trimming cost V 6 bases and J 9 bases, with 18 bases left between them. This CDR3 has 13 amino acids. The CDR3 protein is CSVAMMLTGEQFF. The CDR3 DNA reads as TGCAGCGTGGCGATGATGCTAACGGGTGAGCAGTTCTTC.

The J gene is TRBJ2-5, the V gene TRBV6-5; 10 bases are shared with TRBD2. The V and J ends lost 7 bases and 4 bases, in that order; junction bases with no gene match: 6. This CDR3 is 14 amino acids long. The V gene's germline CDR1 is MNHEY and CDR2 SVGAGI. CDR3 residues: CASNPAGGPETQYF. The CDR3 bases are TGTGCCAGCAATCCAGCGGGGGGGCCAGAGACCCAGTACTTC.

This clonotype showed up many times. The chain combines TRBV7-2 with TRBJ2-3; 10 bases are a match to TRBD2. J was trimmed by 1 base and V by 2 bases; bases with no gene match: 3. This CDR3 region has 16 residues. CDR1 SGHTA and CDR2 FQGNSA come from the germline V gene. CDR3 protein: CASSLRLAGGTDTQYF. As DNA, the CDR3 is TGTGCCAGCAGCTTAAGGCTAGCGGGGGGCACAGATACGCAGTATTTT.

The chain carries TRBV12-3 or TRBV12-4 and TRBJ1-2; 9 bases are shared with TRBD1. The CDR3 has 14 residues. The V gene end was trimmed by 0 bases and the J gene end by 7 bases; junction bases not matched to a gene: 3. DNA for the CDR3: TGTGCCAGCAGTTTAGCGGGACAGGGTTTTGGCTACACCTTC. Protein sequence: CASSLAGQGFGYTF.

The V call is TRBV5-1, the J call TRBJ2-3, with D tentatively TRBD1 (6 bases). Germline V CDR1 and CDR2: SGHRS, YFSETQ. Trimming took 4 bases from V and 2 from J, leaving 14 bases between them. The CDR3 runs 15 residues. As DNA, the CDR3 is TGCGCCAGCAGCCCAACAGGGAATCCCACAGATACGCAGTATTTT. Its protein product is CASSPTGNPTDTQYF.

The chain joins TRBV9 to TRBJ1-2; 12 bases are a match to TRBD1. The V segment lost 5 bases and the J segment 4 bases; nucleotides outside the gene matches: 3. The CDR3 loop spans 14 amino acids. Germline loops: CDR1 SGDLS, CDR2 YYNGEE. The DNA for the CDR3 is TGTGCCAGCAGAGGGACAGGGGGCATCTATGGCTACACCTTC. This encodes CASRGTGGIYGYTF.